Listed below are T cell receptor beta chains from one sample, sequenced in a study of OX40 agonist ivuxolimab in advanced cancers. Assay used: immunoSEQ multiplex PCR; TCRdb lists only in-frame clones, some missing. Here the sample spans 49,000 or so clones, around 84% being singletons. This material consisted of CD4+ or CD8+ T cells sorted from blood, taken in a trial of the OX40 agonist ivuxolimab. These receptors all stem from an adult with an advanced solid tumor such as melanoma, head and neck, liver or kidney cancer. CDR3s include the opening cysteine and the closing phenylalanine or tryptophan. A D gene is named only where the DNA matches it firmly. Not all rows give a size; the values are once, few, many and, for expanded clones, a class.

j_gene: TRBJ2-2
v_gene: TRBV7-3
d_gene: TRBD1
abundance: .
CDR3aa: CASSLTLGTGSYGELFF
CDR3nt: TGTGCCAGCAGCTTAACCCTCGGGACAGGGAGTTACGGGGAGCTGTTTTTT

j_gene: TRBJ1-2
v_gene: TRBV5-1
d_gene: TRBD1
abundance: .
CDR3aa: CASSFNPGQGNYGYTF
CDR3nt: TGCGCCAGCAGCTTTAACCCGGGACAGGGGAACTATGGCTACACCTTC

j_gene: TRBJ1-1
v_gene: TRBV5-4
d_gene: .
abundance: .
CDR3aa: CASSLAQGLYTEAFF
CDR3nt: TGTGCCAGCAGCTTGGCCCAGGGGTTGTACACTGAAGCTTTCTTT

j_gene: TRBJ2-7
v_gene: TRBV19
d_gene: .
abundance: .
CDR3aa: CASSIGGLIGLGQYF
CDR3nt: TGTGCCAGTAGTATAGGTGGCCTGATTGGATTGGGGCAGTACTTC

j_gene: TRBJ1-1
v_gene: TRBV7-9
d_gene: TRBD1
abundance: .
CDR3aa: CASSHGQGRSTEAFF
CDR3nt: TGTGCCAGCAGCCATGGACAGGGTCGGAGCACTGAAGCTTTCTTT

j_gene: TRBJ2-2
v_gene: TRBV7-3
d_gene: .
abundance: .
CDR3aa: CASSLRQGITGELFF
CDR3nt: TGTGCCAGCAGCCTTCGTCAGGGGATCACCGGGGAGCTGTTTTTT

j_gene: TRBJ2-3
v_gene: TRBV7-7
d_gene: TRBD2
abundance: .
CDR3aa: CASSLVGREAPRTDTQYF
CDR3nt: TGTGCCAGCAGCTTGGTCGGGCGGGAGGCCCCCCGCACAGATACGCAGTATTTT

j_gene: TRBJ2-1
v_gene: TRBV7-9
d_gene: TRBD2
abundance: .
CDR3aa: CASSTLYGTSLNEQFF
CDR3nt: TGTGCCAGCAGCACCCTTTACGGGACTAGCCTCAATGAGCAGTTCTTC

j_gene: TRBJ2-1
v_gene: TRBV9
d_gene: TRBD2
abundance: .
CDR3aa: CASSVASGSGEQFF
CDR3nt: TGTGCCAGCAGCGTGGCTAGCGGTTCAGGGGAGCAGTTCTTC

j_gene: TRBJ2-1
v_gene: TRBV27
d_gene: .
abundance: .
CDR3aa: CASSLSHPNEQFF
CDR3nt: TGTGCCAGCAGCCTCTCCCACCCAAATGAGCAGTTCTTC

j_gene: TRBJ1-1
v_gene: TRBV5-1
d_gene: .
abundance: .
CDR3aa: CASSLGPMNTEAFF
CDR3nt: TGCGCCAGCAGCTTGGGACCGATGAACACTGAAGCTTTCTTT

j_gene: TRBJ2-1
v_gene: TRBV10-3
d_gene: TRBD1
abundance: .
CDR3aa: CAISVGTAPLNEQFF
CDR3nt: TGTGCCATCAGTGTTGGGACAGCCCCGCTCAATGAGCAGTTCTTC

j_gene: TRBJ2-5
v_gene: TRBV7-2
d_gene: TRBD1
abundance: .
CDR3aa: CASSSRGTGVAYGQYF
CDR3nt: TGTGCCAGCAGCTCCCGAGGAACAGGGGTAGCCTACGGGCAGTACTTC

j_gene: TRBJ2-2
v_gene: TRBV5-6
d_gene: TRBD1
abundance: .
CDR3aa: CASRTGTGNTGELFF
CDR3nt: TGTGCCAGCAGGACCGGGACAGGGAACACCGGGGAGCTGTTTTTT

j_gene: TRBJ1-1
v_gene: TRBV2
d_gene: TRBD1
abundance: .
CDR3aa: CASSELGQKNTEAFF
CDR3nt: TGTGCCAGCAGTGAATTGGGACAGAAGAACACTGAAGCTTTCTTT

j_gene: TRBJ1-3
v_gene: TRBV5-1
d_gene: .
abundance: .
CDR3aa: CASSLDRVLGNTIYF
CDR3nt: TGCGCCAGCAGCTTGGACAGGGTGTTGGGAAACACCATATATTTT

j_gene: TRBJ2-1
v_gene: TRBV28
d_gene: TRBD1
abundance: .
CDR3aa: CASASIHRGRQFF
CDR3nt: TGTGCCAGCGCGAGCATCCACAGGGGAAGGCAGTTCTTC

j_gene: TRBJ1-4
v_gene: TRBV7-9
d_gene: .
abundance: once
CDR3aa: CASSLVLAEKLFF
CDR3nt: TGTGCCAGCAGCTTAGTCCTGGCGGAAAAACTGTTTTTT

j_gene: TRBJ2-7
v_gene: TRBV11-2
d_gene: .
abundance: .
CDR3aa: CASSLDTFEQYF
CDR3nt: TGTGCCAGCAGCTTAGACACGTTCGAGCAGTACTTC

j_gene: TRBJ2-2
v_gene: TRBV18
d_gene: .
abundance: .
CDR3aa: CASSPQGGTGELFF
CDR3nt: TGTGCCAGCTCACCACAGGGTGGGACCGGGGAGCTGTTTTTT

j_gene: TRBJ1-2
v_gene: TRBV6-1
d_gene: .
abundance: .
CDR3aa: CASSVWGVPGGAQWYGYTF
CDR3nt: TGTGCCAGCAGTGTGTGGGGGGTTCCTGGCGGAGCCCAGTGGTATGGCTACACCTTC

j_gene: TRBJ1-6
v_gene: TRBV5-1
d_gene: .
abundance: few
CDR3aa: CASSAAGSNSPLHF
CDR3nt: TGCGCCAGCAGCGCAGCAGGATCTAATTCACCCCTCCACTTT

j_gene: TRBJ2-7
v_gene: TRBV2
d_gene: .
abundance: .
CDR3aa: CASSEMIVGSYEQYF
CDR3nt: TGTGCCAGCAGTGAAATGATTGTGGGCTCCTACGAGCAGTACTTC

j_gene: TRBJ2-5
v_gene: TRBV9
d_gene: .
abundance: .
CDR3aa: CASSLSSQETQYF
CDR3nt: TGTGCCAGCAGTCTCAGCAGCCAAGAGACCCAGTACTTC

j_gene: TRBJ2-5
v_gene: TRBV5-4
d_gene: .
abundance: .
CDR3aa: CASSLLDWNQETQYF
CDR3nt: TGTGCCAGCAGCTTATTGGACTGGAATCAAGAGACCCAGTACTTC

j_gene: TRBJ2-2
v_gene: TRBV5-1
d_gene: TRBD1
abundance: .
CDR3aa: CASSLMSPGQGRTGELFF
CDR3nt: TGCGCCAGCAGCTTGATGTCCCCGGGACAGGGGAGGACCGGGGAGCTGTTTTTT

j_gene: TRBJ2-7
v_gene: TRBV5-1
d_gene: .
abundance: .
CDR3aa: CASSLDSTAQYF
CDR3nt: TGCGCCAGCAGCTTGGACAGTACGGCGCAGTACTTC

j_gene: TRBJ1-1
v_gene: TRBV21-1
d_gene: .
abundance: .
CDR3aa: CASSSSRGTEAFF
CDR3nt: TGTGCCAGCAGTAGTTCCAGGGGCACTGAAGCTTTCTTT

j_gene: TRBJ1-1
v_gene: TRBV6-5
d_gene: .
abundance: .
CDR3aa: CASRGWGYTEAFF
CDR3nt: TGTGCCAGCAGAGGCTGGGGATACACTGAAGCTTTCTTT

j_gene: TRBJ1-1
v_gene: TRBV27
d_gene: TRBD1
abundance: few
CDR3aa: CASIEGQGFRTEAFF
CDR3nt: TGTGCCAGCATCGAGGGACAGGGGTTTAGGACTGAAGCTTTCTTT

j_gene: TRBJ2-2
v_gene: TRBV6-4
d_gene: TRBD1
abundance: .
CDR3aa: CASTRDRGTGELFF
CDR3nt: TGTGCCAGCACCAGGGACAGGGGCACCGGGGAGCTGTTTTTT

j_gene: TRBJ1-1
v_gene: TRBV27
d_gene: TRBD1
abundance: .
CDR3aa: CASRTGAGTTEAFF
CDR3nt: TGTGCCTCCCGGACAGGGGCGGGAACCACTGAAGCTTTCTTT

j_gene: TRBJ2-5
v_gene: TRBV2
d_gene: .
abundance: .
CDR3aa: CASSERRQETQYF
CDR3nt: TGTGCCAGCAGTGAGAGGCGGCAAGAGACCCAGTACTTC

j_gene: TRBJ1-1
v_gene: TRBV5-4
d_gene: TRBD1
abundance: .
CDR3aa: CASSVTGTYTEAFF
CDR3nt: TGTGCCAGCAGCGTGACAGGGACTTACACTGAAGCTTTCTTT

j_gene: TRBJ1-2
v_gene: TRBV27
d_gene: .
abundance: .
CDR3aa: CASSLHASYGYTF
CDR3nt: TGTGCCAGCAGTTTACATGCCTCCTATGGCTACACCTTC

j_gene: TRBJ1-1
v_gene: TRBV10-3
d_gene: .
abundance: .
CDR3aa: CAISDRRGTEAFF
CDR3nt: TGTGCCATCAGTGACCGCCGGGGGACTGAAGCTTTCTTT

j_gene: TRBJ2-1
v_gene: TRBV10-1
d_gene: .
abundance: .
CDR3aa: CASSGDFTGVNNEQFF
CDR3nt: TGCGCCAGCAGTGGAGATTTTACCGGGGTTAACAATGAGCAGTTCTTC

j_gene: TRBJ2-7
v_gene: TRBV7-2
d_gene: TRBD1
abundance: .
CDR3aa: CASSLGTGGNEQYF
CDR3nt: TGTGCCAGCAGCTTAGGGACAGGGGGCAACGAGCAGTACTTC

j_gene: TRBJ2-7
v_gene: TRBV28
d_gene: .
abundance: .
CDR3aa: CASSSGKGEQYF
CDR3nt: TGTGCCAGCAGCAGTGGTAAGGGCGAGCAGTACTTC

j_gene: TRBJ2-3
v_gene: TRBV21-1
d_gene: .
abundance: .
CDR3aa: CASSKAIKREGRNTQYF
CDR3nt: TGTGCCAGCAGCAAAGCGATCAAGCGGGAGGGTCGGAATACGCAGTATTTT

j_gene: TRBJ2-7
v_gene: TRBV11-2
d_gene: TRBD1
abundance: .
CDR3aa: CASSPGPDRVDEQYF
CDR3nt: TGTGCCAGCAGCCCAGGCCCTGACAGGGTCGACGAGCAGTACTTC

j_gene: TRBJ2-1
v_gene: TRBV19
d_gene: .
abundance: .
CDR3aa: CASSIPSGISYNEQFF
CDR3nt: TGTGCCAGTAGTATCCCCAGCGGAATCTCCTACAATGAGCAGTTCTTC

j_gene: TRBJ2-3
v_gene: TRBV11-3
d_gene: TRBD1
abundance: .
CDR3aa: CASSPGQGLVADTQYF
CDR3nt: TGTGCCAGCAGCCCCGGACAGGGCCTAGTCGCAGATACGCAGTATTTT

j_gene: TRBJ1-1
v_gene: TRBV7-9
d_gene: .
abundance: .
CDR3aa: CASRSGIEAFF
CDR3nt: TGTGCCAGCAGGTCCGGGATTGAAGCTTTCTTT

j_gene: TRBJ1-3
v_gene: TRBV11-2
d_gene: .
abundance: .
CDR3aa: CASSRRGRDPLGTIYF
CDR3nt: TGTGCCAGCAGCAGGCGGGGGAGGGACCCCCTCGGCACCATATATTTT

j_gene: TRBJ2-1
v_gene: TRBV11-2
d_gene: .
abundance: .
CDR3aa: CASSHGRTGTTTYNEQFF
CDR3nt: TGTGCCAGCAGCCACGGACGGACCGGGACAACCACCTACAATGAGCAGTTCTTC

j_gene: TRBJ2-5
v_gene: TRBV12-5
d_gene: TRBD1
abundance: .
CDR3aa: CASGTLQGAFTETQYF
CDR3nt: TGTGCTAGTGGAACTCTACAGGGGGCTTTTACAGAGACCCAGTACTTC

j_gene: TRBJ2-7
v_gene: TRBV7-9
d_gene: .
abundance: once
CDR3aa: CASSPTATYEQYF
CDR3nt: TGTGCCAGCAGCCCGACAGCCACCTACGAGCAGTACTTC

j_gene: TRBJ1-1
v_gene: TRBV9
d_gene: .
abundance: .
CDR3aa: CASSPEGRANTEAFF
CDR3nt: TGTGCCAGCAGCCCGGAAGGGAGGGCGAACACTGAAGCTTTCTTT

j_gene: TRBJ2-1
v_gene: TRBV2
d_gene: TRBD2
abundance: .
CDR3aa: CASRFIAGGDNEQFF
CDR3nt: TGTGCCAGCAGATTTATAGCGGGGGGGGACAATGAGCAGTTCTTC

j_gene: TRBJ2-7
v_gene: TRBV29-1
d_gene: .
abundance: .
CDR3aa: CSVGSERGSEQYF
CDR3nt: TGCAGCGTTGGGTCCGAAAGAGGCTCCGAGCAGTACTTC

j_gene: TRBJ1-1
v_gene: TRBV7-9
d_gene: .
abundance: .
CDR3aa: CASSNQVGLSTEAFF
CDR3nt: TGTGCCAGCAGCAACCAGGTGGGGCTGAGCACTGAAGCTTTCTTT

j_gene: TRBJ1-2
v_gene: TRBV5-6
d_gene: .
abundance: .
CDR3aa: CASSLVAGTDYGYTF
CDR3nt: TGTGCCAGCAGCTTGGTGGCAGGGACGGACTATGGCTACACCTTC

j_gene: TRBJ2-7
v_gene: TRBV5-6
d_gene: .
abundance: .
CDR3aa: CASSRSGPNPYEQYF
CDR3nt: TGTGCCAGCAGCCGGAGCGGGCCTAATCCCTACGAGCAGTACTTC

j_gene: TRBJ2-5
v_gene: TRBV7-9
d_gene: TRBD2
abundance: .
CDR3aa: CASSLGTSGNKETQYF
CDR3nt: TGTGCCAGCAGCTTAGGTACTAGCGGGAATAAAGAGACCCAGTACTTC

j_gene: TRBJ1-1
v_gene: TRBV9
d_gene: .
abundance: once
CDR3aa: CASSVGTGKMNTEAFF
CDR3nt: TGTGCCAGCAGCGTAGGAACAGGTAAAATGAACACTGAAGCTTTCTTT

j_gene: TRBJ2-7
v_gene: TRBV9
d_gene: .
abundance: .
CDR3aa: CASSAGYEQYF
CDR3nt: TGTGCCAGCAGCGCTGGCTACGAGCAGTACTTC

j_gene: TRBJ2-7
v_gene: TRBV19
d_gene: TRBD1
abundance: once
CDR3aa: CASSIPGTGPYEQYF
CDR3nt: TGTGCCAGTAGTATCCCCGGGACAGGACCCTACGAGCAGTACTTC

j_gene: TRBJ2-7
v_gene: TRBV7-9
d_gene: .
abundance: .
CDR3aa: CASSSRASYEQYF
CDR3nt: TGTGCCAGCAGCTCCCGGGCCTCCTACGAGCAGTACTTC

j_gene: TRBJ2-2
v_gene: TRBV19
d_gene: .
abundance: .
CDR3aa: CASSRRQEISGELFF
CDR3nt: TGTGCCAGTAGTAGACGACAGGAGATCTCCGGGGAGCTGTTTTTT